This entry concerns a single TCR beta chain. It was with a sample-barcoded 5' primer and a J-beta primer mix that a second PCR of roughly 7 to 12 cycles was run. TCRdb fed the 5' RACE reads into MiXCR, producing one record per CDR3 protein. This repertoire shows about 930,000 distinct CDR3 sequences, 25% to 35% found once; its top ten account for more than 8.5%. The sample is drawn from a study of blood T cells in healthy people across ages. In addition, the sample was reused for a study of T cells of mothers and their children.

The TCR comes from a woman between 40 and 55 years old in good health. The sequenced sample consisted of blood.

CDR3 nucleotides: TGTGCCAGCAAGACCGAAGGCAATGAGCAGTTCTTC. Its translation is CASKTEGNEQFF. The chain has TRBV28 and TRBJ2-1; D gene ambiguous. Germline V gives CDR1 MDHEN, CDR2 SYDVKM. This CDR3 contains 12 residues. Trimming removed 7 bases at V and 6 bases at J, with 10 bases between.